A selection of T cell receptor beta chains follows, all from one sample in a study of lymphopenia after photon versus proton radiotherapy. Profiled with immunoSEQ multiplex PCR; TCRdb holds only in-frame clones, not every one. The sample lists about 18,000 clones; roughly 90% were seen once. The specimen was peripheral blood, collected from a patient treated with photon-based radiotherapy. These receptors all come from a woman aged 40 to 50 with cholangiocarcinoma. The CDR3 runs from the conserved cysteine through the conserved F or W. The D gene is left open where the match is weak. Clone size appears in some rows only: once, few, many, or a class for an expanded clone.

CDR3aa	CDR3nt	v_gene	j_gene	d_gene	abundance
CASSLAESWFSGTDTQYF	TGTGCCAGCAGCTTAGCCGAGTCTTGGTTTTCGGGCACAGATACGCAGTATTTT	TRBV7-9	TRBJ2-3	.	.
CASSLTGFYTGELFF	TGTGCCAGTAGTTTAACGGGGTTCTACACCGGGGAGCTGTTTTTT	TRBV19	TRBJ2-2	.	.
CSVAQNNEQFF	TGCAGCGTTGCTCAAAACAATGAGCAGTTCTTC	TRBV29-1	TRBJ2-1	.	.
CASSSYLPDFAYNEQFF	TGTGCCAGCAGCTCTTACCTTCCGGACTTTGCCTACAATGAGCAGTTCTTC	TRBV11-2	TRBJ2-1	.	.
CASSERSASSSYNEQFF	TGTGCCAGCAGCGAGCGCAGCGCTTCATCCTCCTACAATGAGCAGTTCTTC	TRBV9	TRBJ2-1	.	.
CASTQLGAGQETQYF	TGTGCCAGCACCCAACTAGGGGCCGGTCAAGAGACCCAGTACTTC	TRBV7-6	TRBJ2-5	.	.
CASSRDSYNEQFF	TGCGCCAGCAGCCGGGACAGCTACAATGAGCAGTTCTTC	TRBV5-1	TRBJ2-1	TRBD1	.
CASLRQGAYTEAFF	TGTGCCAGTCTAAGACAGGGGGCATACACTGAAGCTTTCTTT	TRBV19	TRBJ1-1	TRBD1	.
CASSSGTGVGSYEQYF	TGTGCCAGCAGCTCCGGGACAGGCGTTGGCTCCTACGAGCAGTACTTC	TRBV7-9	TRBJ2-7	TRBD1	.
CASSLTARGFSEAFF	TGTGCCAGCAGCTTAACGGCCAGGGGCTTCTCTGAAGCTTTCTTT	TRBV7-3	TRBJ1-1	.	once
CAASGTINETNTGELFF	TGTGCCGCCTCCGGGACGATTAATGAGACGAACACCGGGGAGCTGTTTTTT	TRBV2	TRBJ2-2	.	once
CASSHSEQYF	TGCGCCAGCAGTCATTCCGAGCAGTACTTC	TRBV23-1	TRBJ2-7	.	.
CASRAGGLNTEAFF	TGTGCCAGCAGAGCAGGGGGCCTCAACACTGAAGCTTTCTTT	TRBV9	TRBJ1-1	TRBD1	.
CASSPLAVTNTEAFF	TGTGCCAGCAGCCCCCTGGCAGTCACGAACACTGAAGCTTTCTTT	TRBV9	TRBJ1-1	.	once
CAISRDSPGTEAFF	TGTGCCATCAGTCGGGACTCTCCCGGCACTGAAGCTTTCTTT	TRBV10-3	TRBJ1-1	.	few
CASSLGPDTQYF	TGTGCCAGCAGTCTTGGACCTGATACGCAGTATTTT	TRBV7-4	TRBJ2-3	.	.
CASSQAAGTGSNNYGYTF	TGTGCCAGCAGCCAAGCTGCCGGGACAGGCTCGAATAACTATGGCTACACCTTC	TRBV4-2	TRBJ1-2	TRBD1	.
CASSYWGTNNSPLHF	TGTGCCAGCAGTTACTGGGGGACCAATAATTCACCCCTCCACTTT	TRBV6-5	TRBJ1-6	.	.
CASSPVDNYGYTF	TGTGCCAGCAGCCCCGTGGATAACTATGGCTACACCTTC	TRBV11-2	TRBJ1-2	.	.
CASSLGADFDYGYTF	TGTGCCAGCAGCTTGGGGGCGGATTTCGACTATGGCTACACCTTC	TRBV5-4	TRBJ1-2	.	.
CASSLGTLGETQYF	TGTGCCAGCAGCTTAGGGACTCTTGGGGAGACCCAGTACTTC	TRBV7-6	TRBJ2-5	.	.
CASTPTFSDRSNTGELFF	TGTGCCAGCACCCCAACGTTCTCGGACAGGTCGAACACCGGGGAGCTGTTTTTT	TRBV27	TRBJ2-2	TRBD1	.
CASSQRTSGSRDTQYF	TGTGCCAGCAGCCAGAGGACTAGCGGGAGTAGGGATACGCAGTATTTT	TRBV7-2	TRBJ2-3	TRBD2	.
CASSNRQGNSGANVLTF	TGTGCCAGTAGTAACCGGCAGGGGAACTCTGGGGCCAACGTCCTGACTTTC	TRBV19	TRBJ2-6	.	.
CASSLVLAGSNEQFF	TGTGCCAGCAGCTTAGTACTAGCGGGGTCCAATGAGCAGTTCTTC	TRBV7-8	TRBJ2-1	TRBD2	once
CASSFRPQVMNTEAFF	TGTGCCAGCAGTTTCCGTCCACAGGTGATGAACACTGAAGCTTTCTTT	TRBV28	TRBJ1-1	.	.
CASGTNYNEQFF	TGTGCCAGCGGGACTAACTACAATGAGCAGTTCTTC	TRBV2	TRBJ2-1	TRBD2	.
CASSSGGQGTQTQYF	TGTGCCAGCAGCTCAGGGGGACAGGGCACACAGACCCAGTACTTC	TRBV11-3	TRBJ2-5	TRBD1	.
CASSYLGVLGYEQYF	TGTGCCAGCAGCTACCTTGGGGTTCTGGGCTACGAGCAGTACTTC	TRBV5-6	TRBJ2-7	.	.
CASSEAGMDSDEKLFF	TGTGCCAGCAGTGAAGCCGGGATGGACTCGGACGAAAAACTGTTTTTT	TRBV2	TRBJ1-4	.	once
CASSPLNPFRTEAGQPQHF	TGTGCCAGCAGCCCCCTGAATCCGTTTCGGACGGAGGCCGGACAGCCCCAGCATTTT	TRBV11-3	TRBJ1-5	.	.
CASRHFGQGTRSPLHF	TGTGCCAGCAGGCACTTTGGCCAGGGGACCAGGTCACCCCTCCACTTT	TRBV28	TRBJ1-6	.	few
CASSPGGTGGGYTF	TGTGCCAGCAGCCCCGGCGGGACGGGCGGAGGCTACACCTTC	TRBV28	TRBJ1-2	.	few
CASSPQLQVNEQFF	TGTGCCAGCAGTCCCCAATTGCAGGTGAATGAGCAGTTCTTC	TRBV6-6	TRBJ2-1	.	.
CASSQGPYGYTF	TGTGCCAGCAGCCAGGGACCTTATGGCTACACCTTC	TRBV7-2	TRBJ1-2	.	.
CASSSLPTGLNTEAFF	TGTGCCAGCAGTTCCCTCCCGACAGGGCTGAACACTGAAGCTTTCTTT	TRBV6-6	TRBJ1-1	TRBD1	.
CASSLQGPGETQYF	TGCGCCAGCAGCTTGCAGGGACCGGGAGAGACCCAGTACTTC	TRBV5-1	TRBJ2-5	.	.
CATSSRALKGEQFF	TGTGCCACCAGCTCCCGGGCCCTCAAGGGTGAGCAGTTCTTC	TRBV15	TRBJ2-1	.	.
CASSEASDWSPLHF	TGTGCCAGCAGTGAAGCGTCAGATTGGTCACCCCTCCACTTT	TRBV2	TRBJ1-6	.	.
CAWTRLNTEAFF	TGTGCCTGGACCAGACTTAACACTGAAGCTTTCTTT	TRBV30	TRBJ1-1	.	.
CASARQGANTEAFF	TGTGCCAGTGCCCGACAGGGGGCAAATACTGAAGCTTTCTTT	TRBV2	TRBJ1-1	TRBD1	.
CASSQASVVGYGYTF	TGTGCCAGCAGCCAAGCCTCGGTTGTGGGCTATGGCTACACCTTC	TRBV4-2	TRBJ1-2	.	.
CASSFGAGRDEQFF	TGCGCCAGCAGCTTCGGAGCGGGACGGGATGAGCAGTTCTTC	TRBV5-1	TRBJ2-1	TRBD2	.
CASISQGAGNTIYF	TGTGCCAGTATCTCACAGGGTGCTGGAAACACCATATATTTT	TRBV19	TRBJ1-3	.	.
CAWNSRGYSPLHF	TGTGCCTGGAACAGCAGGGGTTATTCACCCCTCCACTTT	TRBV30	TRBJ1-6	.	few
CASRQRSTGYSNQPQHF	TGTGCCAGCAGACAACGGTCTACAGGATATAGCAATCAGCCCCAGCATTTT	TRBV28	TRBJ1-5	.	.
CASSQEAGAHYGYTF	TGTGCCAGCAGCCAAGAAGCTGGGGCGCACTATGGCTACACCTTC	TRBV14	TRBJ1-2	.	once
CASSRTRLAGINEQFF	TGTGCCAGCAGCCGGACACGACTAGCGGGCATCAATGAGCAGTTCTTC	TRBV11-2	TRBJ2-1	TRBD2	once
CASNRTPPNSPLHF	TGTGCCAGCAACCGGACTCCCCCCAATTCACCCCTCCACTTT	TRBV28	TRBJ1-6	.	.
CASSLQGNYEQYF	TGTGCCAGCAGCTTGCAGGGAAACTACGAGCAGTACTTC	TRBV5-4	TRBJ2-7	.	.
CASSPSRAEAFF	TGTGCCAGCTCACCAAGTAGGGCTGAAGCTTTCTTT	TRBV18	TRBJ1-1	.	.
CASSHRYTGELFF	TGTGCCAGCAGCCATCGCTACACCGGGGAGCTGTTTTTT	TRBV14	TRBJ2-2	.	.
CASSQDRLNNEKLFF	TGCGCCAGCAGCCAAGACCGACTGAATAATGAAAAACTGTTTTTT	TRBV4-3	TRBJ1-4	.	.
CASSLPSNNEQYF	TGTGCCAGCAGCTTACCCTCGAATAACGAGCAGTACTTC	TRBV7-9	TRBJ2-7	.	.
CASSRARTDYEQYF	TGTGCCAGCAGCCGGGCCCGGACGGACTACGAGCAGTACTTC	TRBV21-1	TRBJ2-7	.	.